The entry that follows covers one T cell receptor beta chain sequence. Its antigen is currently unknown. Looked up from germline, CDR1 is DFQATT and CDR2 is SNEGSKA (reference sequence). The CDR3 covers 14 residues. Losses at the gene ends were 3 bases for V and 6 bases for J; bases not matched to a gene: 8. For the second PCR, which ran for about 7 to 12 cycles, a sample-barcoded 5' primer and a J-beta primer mix were used. From the 5' RACE reads, TCRdb called clonotypes with MiXCR, one entry per CDR3 protein. In the table there are about 2 million distinct CDR3 sequences, less than 50% of which are singletons. This entry belongs to a study of blood T cells in healthy people across ages. Broader study findings: Estimates of total diversity, which came from one million sequenced T cells, were considered to be underestimates.

Donors gave roughly 10 milliliters of peripheral blood apiece. The authors isolated at least 6 million PBMCs per sample. RNA extraction gave at least 5 micrograms of total RNA per sample. This rearrangement joins TRBV20-1 to TRBJ2-5; 9 bases are shared with TRBD2. This TCR came from a woman aged 40 to 50 in good health. Sequencing input: blood. The CDR3 coding sequence is TGCAGTGCTAGTCCGCGGGGGGGCTTGAAGACCCAGTACTTC. This encodes CSASPRGGLKTQYF.